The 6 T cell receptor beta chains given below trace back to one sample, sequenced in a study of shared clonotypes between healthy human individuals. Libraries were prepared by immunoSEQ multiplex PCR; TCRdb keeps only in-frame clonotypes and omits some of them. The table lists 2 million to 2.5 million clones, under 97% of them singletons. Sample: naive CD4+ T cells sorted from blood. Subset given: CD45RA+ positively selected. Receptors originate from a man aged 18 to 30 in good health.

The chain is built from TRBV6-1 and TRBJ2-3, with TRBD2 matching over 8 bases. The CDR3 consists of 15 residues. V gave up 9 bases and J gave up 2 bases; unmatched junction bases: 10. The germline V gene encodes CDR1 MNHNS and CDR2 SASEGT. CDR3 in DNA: TGTGCCAGTTCCCCTCAAGCGGGGGTCACAGATACGCAGTATTTT. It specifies CASSPQAGVTDTQYF.

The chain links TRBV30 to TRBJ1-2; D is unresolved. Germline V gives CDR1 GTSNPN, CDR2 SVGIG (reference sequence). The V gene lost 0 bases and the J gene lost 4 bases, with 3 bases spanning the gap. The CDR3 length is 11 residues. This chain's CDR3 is CAWSVVYGYTF. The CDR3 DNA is TGTGCCTGGAGTGTAGTCTATGGCTACACCTTC.

The CDR3 region has the DNA TGTGCCATCAGTGATTCCCGGGACAGGGGTAACTCTGAAGCTTTCTTT. It is translated as CAISDSRDRGNSEAFF. V is TRBV10-3 and J is TRBJ1-1, with TRBD1 matching 10 bases. CDR3 size: 16 residues. Germline V CDR1 and CDR2: ENHRY, SYGVKD. Losses at the gene ends were 3 bases for V and 6 bases for J; bases not matched to a gene: 10.

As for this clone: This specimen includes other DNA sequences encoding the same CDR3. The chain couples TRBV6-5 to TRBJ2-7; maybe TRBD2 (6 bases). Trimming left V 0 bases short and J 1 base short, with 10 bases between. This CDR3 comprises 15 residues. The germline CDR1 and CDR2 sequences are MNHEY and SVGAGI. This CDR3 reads CASSYSGDSSYEQYF. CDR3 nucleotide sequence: TGTGCCAGCAGTTACTCCGGGGACTCTTCCTACGAGCAGTACTTC.

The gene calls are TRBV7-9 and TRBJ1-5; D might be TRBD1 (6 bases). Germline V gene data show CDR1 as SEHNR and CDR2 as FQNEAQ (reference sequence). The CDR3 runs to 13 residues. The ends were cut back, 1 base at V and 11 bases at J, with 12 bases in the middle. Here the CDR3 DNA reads TGTGCCAGCAGCTTAGGTGGGGGCTCAGCCCAGCATTTT. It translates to CASSLGGGSAQHF. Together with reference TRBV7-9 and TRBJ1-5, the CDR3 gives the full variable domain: DTGVSQNPRHKITKRGQNVTFRCDPISEHNRLYWYRQTLGQGPEFLTYFQNEAQLEKSRLLSDRFSAERPKGSFSTLEIQRTEQGDSAMYLCASSLGGGSAQHFGDGTRLSIL.

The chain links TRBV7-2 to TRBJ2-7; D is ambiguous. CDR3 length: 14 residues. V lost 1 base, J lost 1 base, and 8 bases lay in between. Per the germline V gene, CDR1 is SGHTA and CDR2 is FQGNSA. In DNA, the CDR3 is TGTGCCAGCAGCTTAGTTGATCGATCCTACGAGCAGTACTTC. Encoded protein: CASSLVDRSYEQYF.